This record covers a single T cell receptor (beta chain). Its antigen is still unknown. No base quality values were provided; no much bigger clone lies one nucleotide off. The source of the sample is a study of cytomegalovirus exposure and HLA in healthy donors (dated by TCRdb to between 2016 and 2019). Turning to the overall study: According to a later analysis, the approximately 130 validation repertoires were produced on the same platform as the roughly 700 repertoires of the first cohort. The study was designed to test whether signatures of past pathogen exposure could be identified by cataloging public T cell receptors. In addition to the first cohort of 650 to 750 subjects, a separate validation cohort of around 110 different subjects was used. To predict cytomegalovirus infection status, the study combined high-throughput TCR immunosequencing, statistical association of individual TCRs with disease status, and machine learning. What the authors observed across the whole study: Most TCR sequences were observed very rarely across donors, whereas some public TCRs were present in many individuals. All 110 or so repertoires were used to score co-occurrence in the validation cohort in a later analysis, because that analysis had no HLA typing for the cohort. The classifier was reported to diagnose cytomegalovirus status with high specificity and sensitivity in both the original cohort and the validation cohort. In a later analysis, TCRs clustered in the first cohort were found to also tend to co-occur in the approximately 110 validation repertoires, with approximately 94% of cluster scores above 0. In vitro tests confirmed that a few of the cytomegalovirus-associated TCR beta chains recognize cytomegalovirus antigens. It was suggested by the authors that the approach could potentially be generalized to other disease states and immunological phenotypes. The study listed 150 to 200 TCR beta chains as associated with cytomegalovirus.

The method behind the library was the immunoSEQ multiplex PCR assay. In the source study's methods: A statistical classification framework was built to diagnose cytomegalovirus status from the catalog of TCR beta chain sequences. The immuneACCESS repertoire file appears here via TCRdb, limited to in-frame rearrangements. These files lack a portion of the clones; in checked studies, under half of the deficit traces to unresolved V genes, and the cause of the others is not known. That table is the source of V, J and clone size, and D and trimming were worked out from the DNA. The table for this sample lists 260,000 or so clones; roughly 90% of them were counted only once. About 0.85% of the sample is held by the ten biggest clonotypes. The CDR3, from cysteine to phenylalanine, totals 15 residues. Only CDR3 DNA is held: 45 bases, read in frame from base 1. CDR1 and CDR2, looked up from the germline V gene, are ENHRY and SYGVKD. Germline trimming amounts to 4 bases on V and 3 bases on J, with 7 as the count of junction bases outside the gene matches.

Donors formed part of the validation cohort, which comprised 120 or so subjects and was distinct from the first cohort of 666 subjects. Recombination joined TRBV10-3 with TRBJ2-7, and 9 junction bases match TRBD1. The specimen sequenced was PBMCs. This receptor was obtained from a woman aged 18-35 years in good health and CMV-seronegative. The nucleotides read TGTGCCATCAGTGGGGACCCGGACAGGGGCTACGAGCAGTACTTC. This yields the protein CAISGDPDRGYEQYF.